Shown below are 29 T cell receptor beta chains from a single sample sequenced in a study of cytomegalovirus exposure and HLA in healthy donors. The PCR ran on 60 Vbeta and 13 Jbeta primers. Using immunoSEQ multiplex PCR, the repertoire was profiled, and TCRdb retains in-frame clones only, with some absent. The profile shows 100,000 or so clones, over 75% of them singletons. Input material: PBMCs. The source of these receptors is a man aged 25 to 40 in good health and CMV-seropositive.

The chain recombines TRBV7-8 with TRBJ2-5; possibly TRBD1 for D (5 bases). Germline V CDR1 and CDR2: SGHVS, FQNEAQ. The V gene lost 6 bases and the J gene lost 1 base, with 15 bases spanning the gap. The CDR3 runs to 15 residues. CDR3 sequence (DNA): TGTGCCAGCAGTTCTGGGGCCGCAACCCAAGAGACCCAGTACTTC. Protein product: CASSSGAATQETQYF.

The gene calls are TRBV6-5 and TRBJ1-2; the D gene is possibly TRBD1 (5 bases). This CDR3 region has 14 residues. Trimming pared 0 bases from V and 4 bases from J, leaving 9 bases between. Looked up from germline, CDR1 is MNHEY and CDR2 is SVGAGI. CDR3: CASSYSGTLYGYTF. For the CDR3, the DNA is TGTGCCAGCAGTTACTCCGGGACTCTCTATGGCTACACCTTC.

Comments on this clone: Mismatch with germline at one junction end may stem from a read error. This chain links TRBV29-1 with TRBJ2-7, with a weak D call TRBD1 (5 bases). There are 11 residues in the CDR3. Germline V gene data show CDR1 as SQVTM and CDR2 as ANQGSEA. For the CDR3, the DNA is TGCAGCGTTCAGGGTATCAACGAGCGGTACTTC. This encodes CSVQGINERYF.

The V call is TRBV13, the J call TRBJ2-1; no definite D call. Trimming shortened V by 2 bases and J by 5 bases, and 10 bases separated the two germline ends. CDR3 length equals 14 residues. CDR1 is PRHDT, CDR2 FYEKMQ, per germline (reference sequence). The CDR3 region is CASSLKNGNNEQFF. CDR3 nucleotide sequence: TGTGCCAGCAGCTTAAAGAACGGTAACAATGAGCAGTTCTTC.

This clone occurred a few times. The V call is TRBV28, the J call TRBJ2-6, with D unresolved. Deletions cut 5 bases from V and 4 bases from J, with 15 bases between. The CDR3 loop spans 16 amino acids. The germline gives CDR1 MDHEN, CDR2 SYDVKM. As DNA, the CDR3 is TGTGCCAGCAGTCCGTTGGCAGTATCCGGGGCCAACGTCCTGACTTTC. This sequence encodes CASSPLAVSGANVLTF.

The CDR3 DNA is TGCGCCAGCAGCCCCGGCGGGCAAAATAATTCACCCCTCCACTTT. Translation gives CASSPGGQNNSPLHF. The chain has TRBV5-1 and TRBJ1-6; D gene ambiguous. Trimming cost V 4 bases and J 5 bases, with 13 bases left between them. CDR3 length: 15 residues. Germline loops: CDR1 SGHRS, CDR2 YFSETQ.

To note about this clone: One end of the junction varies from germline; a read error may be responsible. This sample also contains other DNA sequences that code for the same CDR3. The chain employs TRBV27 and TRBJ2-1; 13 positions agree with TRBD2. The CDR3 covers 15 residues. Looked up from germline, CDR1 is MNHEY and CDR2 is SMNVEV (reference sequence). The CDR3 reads CASTHGTSGANEQFF. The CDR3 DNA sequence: TGCGCCAGCACTCACGGGACTAGCGGGGCTAATGAGCAGTTCTTC.

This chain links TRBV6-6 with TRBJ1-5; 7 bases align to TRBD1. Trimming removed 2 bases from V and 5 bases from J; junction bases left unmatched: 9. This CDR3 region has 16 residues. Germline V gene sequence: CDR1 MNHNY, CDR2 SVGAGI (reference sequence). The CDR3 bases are TGTGCCAGCAGTTACCCAACTGGACAGGAAGATCAGCCCCAGCATTTT. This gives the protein CASSYPTGQEDQPQHF.

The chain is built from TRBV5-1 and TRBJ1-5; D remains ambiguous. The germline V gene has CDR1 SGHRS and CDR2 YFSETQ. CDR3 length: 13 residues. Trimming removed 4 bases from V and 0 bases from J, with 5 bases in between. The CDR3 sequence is CASSLGSNQPQHF. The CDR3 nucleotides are TGCGCCAGCAGCCTAGGTAGCAATCAGCCCCAGCATTTT.

The CDR3 sequence: CASSLARDSIYGYTF. The CDR3 DNA follows: TGTGCCAGCAGCTTGGCACGGGACAGTATCTATGGCTACACCTTC. The chain combines TRBV5-6 with TRBJ1-2; 7 positions agree with TRBD1. This CDR3 comprises 15 residues. The J segment lost 4 bases and the V segment lost 0 bases, leaving 6 bases of the junction unmatched. In germline, CDR1 is SGHDT, CDR2 YYEEEE.

The DNA for the CDR3 is TGTGCCAGTACCGAGACACGCAATCAGCCCCAGCATTTT. This encodes CASTETRNQPQHF. The chain joins TRBV19 to TRBJ1-5; no firm D call. The V end was cut by 7 bases, the J end by 2 bases, with 9 bases between. Germline V gene sequence: CDR1 LNHDA, CDR2 SQIVND (reference sequence). This CDR3 is 13 amino acids long.

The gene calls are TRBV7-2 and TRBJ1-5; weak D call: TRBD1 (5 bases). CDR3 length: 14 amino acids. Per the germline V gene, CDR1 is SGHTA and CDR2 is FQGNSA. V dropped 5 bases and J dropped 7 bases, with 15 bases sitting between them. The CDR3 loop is CASSQGSVGQPQHF. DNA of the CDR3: TGTGCCAGCAGCCAGGGCAGCGTAGGCCAGCCCCAGCATTTT.

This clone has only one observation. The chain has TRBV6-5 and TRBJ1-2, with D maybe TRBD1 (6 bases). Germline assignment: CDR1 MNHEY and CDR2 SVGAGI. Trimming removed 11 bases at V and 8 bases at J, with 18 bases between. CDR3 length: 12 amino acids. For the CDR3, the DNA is TGTGCCGCCCGACAGGCGTCGGCGGGCTACACCTTC. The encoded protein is CAARQASAGYTF.

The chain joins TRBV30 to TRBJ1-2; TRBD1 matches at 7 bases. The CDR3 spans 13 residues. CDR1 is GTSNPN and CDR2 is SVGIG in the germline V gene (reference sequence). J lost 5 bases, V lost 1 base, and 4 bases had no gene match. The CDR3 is CAWSEQGRYGYTF. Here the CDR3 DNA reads TGTGCCTGGAGTGAACAGGGGAGGTATGGCTACACCTTC.

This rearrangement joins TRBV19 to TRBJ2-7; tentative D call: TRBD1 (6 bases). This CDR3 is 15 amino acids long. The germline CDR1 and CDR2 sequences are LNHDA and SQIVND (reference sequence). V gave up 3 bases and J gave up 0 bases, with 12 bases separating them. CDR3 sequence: CASSIGPDSSYEQYF. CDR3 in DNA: TGTGCCAGTAGTATCGGTCCGGACAGCTCCTACGAGCAGTACTTC. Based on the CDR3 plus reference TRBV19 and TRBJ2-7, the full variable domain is DGGITQSPKYLFRKEGQNVTLSCEQNLNHDAMYWYRQDPGQGLRLIYYSQIVNDFQKGDIAEGYSVSREKKESFPLTVTSAQKNPTAFYLCASSIGPDSSYEQYFGPGTRLTVT.

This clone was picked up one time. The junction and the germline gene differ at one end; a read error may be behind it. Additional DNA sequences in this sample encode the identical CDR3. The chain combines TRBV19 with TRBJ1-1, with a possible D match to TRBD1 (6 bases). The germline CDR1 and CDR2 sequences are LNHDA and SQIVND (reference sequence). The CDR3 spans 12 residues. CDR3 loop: CASSVRGGEAFF. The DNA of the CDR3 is TGTGCTAGTAGTGTCCGAGGGGGTGAAGCTTTCTTT.

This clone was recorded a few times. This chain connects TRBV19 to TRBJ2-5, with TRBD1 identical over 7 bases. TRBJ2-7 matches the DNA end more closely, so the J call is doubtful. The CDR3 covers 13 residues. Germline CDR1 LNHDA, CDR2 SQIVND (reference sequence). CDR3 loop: CASSIENRGEQYF. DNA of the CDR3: TGTGCCAGTAGTATAGAGAACAGGGGCGAGCAGTACTTC.

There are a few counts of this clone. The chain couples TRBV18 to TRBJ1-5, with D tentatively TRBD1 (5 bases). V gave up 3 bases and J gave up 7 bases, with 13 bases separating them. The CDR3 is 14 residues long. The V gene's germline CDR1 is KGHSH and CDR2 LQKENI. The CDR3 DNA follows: TGTGCCAGCTCACCCAATCAGGACACCCAGCCCCAGCATTTT. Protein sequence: CASSPNQDTQPQHF.

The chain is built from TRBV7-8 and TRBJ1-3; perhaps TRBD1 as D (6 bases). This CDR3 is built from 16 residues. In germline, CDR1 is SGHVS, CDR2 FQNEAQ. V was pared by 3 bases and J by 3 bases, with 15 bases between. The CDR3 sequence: CASSFSQGTRGNTIYF. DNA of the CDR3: TGTGCCAGCAGCTTCTCGCAGGGGACCCGTGGAAACACCATATATTTT.

This CDR3 reads CASSLMARGSNQPQHF. The CDR3 coding sequence is TGTGCCAGCAGCCTGATGGCCAGGGGTAGCAATCAGCCCCAGCATTTT. The rearrangement links TRBV7-2 to TRBJ1-5, with a possible D match to TRBD1 (6 bases). The V gene lost 5 bases and the J gene lost 0 bases, with 14 bases spanning the gap. Germline loops: CDR1 SGHTA, CDR2 FQGNSA. The CDR3 consists of 16 residues.

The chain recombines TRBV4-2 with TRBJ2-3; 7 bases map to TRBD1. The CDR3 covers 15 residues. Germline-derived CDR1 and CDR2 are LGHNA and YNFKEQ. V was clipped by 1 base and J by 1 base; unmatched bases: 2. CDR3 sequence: CASSQGQGGTDTQYF. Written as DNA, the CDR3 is TGTGCCAGCAGCCAAGGACAGGGAGGCACAGATACGCAGTATTTT.

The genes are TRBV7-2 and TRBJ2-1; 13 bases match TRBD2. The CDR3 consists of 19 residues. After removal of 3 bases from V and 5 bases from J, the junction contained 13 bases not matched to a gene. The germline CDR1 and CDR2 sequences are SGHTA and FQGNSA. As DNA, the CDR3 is TGTGCCAGCAGCTTTATTGTCCACCCACTAGCGGGGGGGAACAATGAGCAGTTCTTC. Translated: CASSFIVHPLAGGNNEQFF.

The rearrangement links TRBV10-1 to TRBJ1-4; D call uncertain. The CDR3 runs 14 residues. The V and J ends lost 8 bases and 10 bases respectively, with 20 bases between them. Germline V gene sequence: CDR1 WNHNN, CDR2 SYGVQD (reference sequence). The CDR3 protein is CASQGQGQAGKLFF. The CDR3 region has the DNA TGCGCCAGCCAAGGCCAAGGCCAAGCGGGAAAACTGTTTTTT.

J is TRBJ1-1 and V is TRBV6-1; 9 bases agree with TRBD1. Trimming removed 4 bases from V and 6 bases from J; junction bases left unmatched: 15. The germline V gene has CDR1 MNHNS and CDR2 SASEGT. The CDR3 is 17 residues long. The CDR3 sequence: CASSVLDVRDRAAEAFF. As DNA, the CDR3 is TGTGCCAGCAGTGTCTTAGACGTCCGGGACAGGGCGGCTGAAGCTTTCTTT.

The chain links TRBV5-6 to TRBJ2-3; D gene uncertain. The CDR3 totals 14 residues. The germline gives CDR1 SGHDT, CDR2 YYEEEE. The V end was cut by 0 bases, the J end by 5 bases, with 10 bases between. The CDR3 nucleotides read TGTGCCAGCAGCTTGGCGTCAGTTCGAGATACGCAGTATTTT. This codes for CASSLASVRDTQYF.

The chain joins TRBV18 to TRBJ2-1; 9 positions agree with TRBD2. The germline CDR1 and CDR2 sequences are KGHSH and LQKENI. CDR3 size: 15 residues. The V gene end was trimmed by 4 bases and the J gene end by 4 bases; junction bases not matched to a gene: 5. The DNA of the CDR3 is TGTGCCAGCTCACAGCTAGCGGGGTTTTACAATGAGCAGTTCTTC. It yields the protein CASSQLAGFYNEQFF.

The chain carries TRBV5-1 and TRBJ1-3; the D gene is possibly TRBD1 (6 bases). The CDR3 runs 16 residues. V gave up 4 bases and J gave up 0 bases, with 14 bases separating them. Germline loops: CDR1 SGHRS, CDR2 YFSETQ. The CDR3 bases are TGCGCCAGCAGCAAGGGACAAGTTAGCTCTGGAAACACCATATATTTT. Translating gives CASSKGQVSSGNTIYF.

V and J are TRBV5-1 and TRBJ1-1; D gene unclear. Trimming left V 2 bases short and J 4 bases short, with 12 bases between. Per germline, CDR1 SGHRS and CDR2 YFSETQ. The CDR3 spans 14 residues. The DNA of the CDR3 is TGCGCCAGCAGCTTCGGTGGGGAGGGCACTGAAGCTTTCTTT. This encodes CASSFGGEGTEAFF. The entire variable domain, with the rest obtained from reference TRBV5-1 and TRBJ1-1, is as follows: KAGVTQTPRYLIKTRGQQVTLSCSPISGHRSVSWYQQTPGQGLQFLFEYFSETQRNKGNFPGRFSGRQFSNSRSEMNVSTLELGDSALYLCASSFGGEGTEAFFGQGTRLTVV.

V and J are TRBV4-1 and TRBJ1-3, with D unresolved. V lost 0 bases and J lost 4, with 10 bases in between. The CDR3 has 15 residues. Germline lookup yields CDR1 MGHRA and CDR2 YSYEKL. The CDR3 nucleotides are TGCGCCAGCAGCCAAGAGGAGACGCTAGGAAACACCATATATTTT. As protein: CASSQEETLGNTIYF.